A single sample gave rise to the 21 T cell receptor beta chains below, sequenced in a study of shared clonotypes between healthy human individuals. In the naive CD8 group, cells lacked CD45RO and were positively selected for CCR7, so terminally differentiated effector memory CD45RA+ cells were left out. Clones were read by immunoSEQ multiplex PCR, and TCRdb kept only the in-frame ones, dropping some. The sample lists roughly 550,000 clones, just under 97% occurring once. The sample consisted of naive CD8+ T cells sorted from blood. Receptor source: a woman aged 30 to 39 in good health.

The V gene is TRBV7-3, the J gene TRBJ1-1; a possible D gene is TRBD1 (5 bases). The CDR3 has 15 amino acids. CDR1 is SGHTA and CDR2 is FQGTGA in the germline V gene. With 4 bases removed from V and 3 bases from J, the gap between germline ends came to 15 bases. DNA of the CDR3: TGTGCCAGCAGCTCGACGGTGCAGGGAGACACTGAAGCTTTCTTT. Residues: CASSSTVQGDTEAFF.

The chain uses TRBV5-8 and TRBJ2-5; 9 bases align to TRBD2. This CDR3 spans 15 amino acids. V lost 4 bases and J lost 1; bases outside the gene matches: 5. Germline CDR1 reads SGHTS; CDR2 reads YDEGEE. Here the CDR3 reads CASSPGTSSQETQYF. CDR3 sequence (DNA): TGTGCCAGCAGCCCCGGGACTAGCAGCCAAGAGACCCAGTACTTC.

The chain employs TRBV27 and TRBJ2-3; D gene ambiguous. The CDR3 has 13 amino acids. Trimming stripped 1 base from V and 4 bases from J, with 6 bases between. Germline V lookup: CDR1 MNHEY, CDR2 SMNVEV (reference sequence). Written as DNA, the CDR3 is TGTGCCAGCAGTTTATTTTTAGCAGATACGCAGTATTTT. Its translation is CASSLFLADTQYF.

The V call is TRBV29-1, the J call TRBJ2-5; TRBD1 agrees at 8 bases. The DNA matches TRBJ2-7 better at its end, which makes the J call doubtful. The germline V gene encodes CDR1 SQVTM and CDR2 ANQGSEA. The CDR3 extends over 14 amino acids. In DNA, the CDR3 is TGCAGCGTTGAGGGTCACAGGGGGACCTACGAGCAGTACTTC. It encodes CSVEGHRGTYEQYF.

V and J are TRBV4-1 and TRBJ2-5; 12 bases fit TRBD1. The CDR3 runs to 15 residues. V was pared by 0 bases and J by 7 bases, with 3 bases of the junction left unmatched. CDR1 is MGHRA, CDR2 YSYEKL, per germline. The DNA for the CDR3 is TGCGCCAGCAGCCAAGAGGGGACAGGGGGCTCGACCCAGTACTTC. Encoded protein: CASSQEGTGGSTQYF.

This chain joins TRBV28 and TRBJ2-7; unclear D gene. Germline CDR1 and CDR2: MDHEN and SYDVKM. Trimming cost V 4 bases and J 1 base, with 20 bases left between them. The CDR3 is made up of 17 amino acids. The CDR3 coding sequence is TGTGCCAGCAGTTACGACGCCGCCTTTCGTAGTTCCTACGAGCAGTACTTC. Amino acids: CASSYDAAFRSSYEQYF.

The table lists this clone with a count of one. The CDR3 loop is CASSLSSGLVGYEQYF. DNA of the CDR3: TGTGCCAGCAGTTTATCGTCAGGATTGGTAGGGTACGAGCAGTACTTC. The chain carries TRBV27 and TRBJ2-7; D remains ambiguous. CDR3 size: 16 residues. Trimming took 0 bases from V and 4 from J, leaving 16 bases between them. CDR1 is MNHEY, CDR2 SMNVEV, per germline (reference sequence).

The rearrangement uses TRBV19 and TRBJ2-1; TRBD2 matches at 11 bases. Germline trimming cut 5 bases from V and 7 bases from J; bases unmatched to any gene: 7. From germline, CDR1 is LNHDA and CDR2 SQIVND (reference sequence). The CDR3 is 15 residues long. Here the CDR3 DNA reads TGTGCCAGTAGTGCACTAGCGGGAGTAACGAATGAGCAGTTCTTC. Translation: CASSALAGVTNEQFF.

Only one count was recorded for this clone. The genes are TRBV27 and TRBJ2-6; D gene uncertain. Trimming stripped 5 bases from V and 0 bases from J, with 11 bases between. The CDR3 is 16 residues long. The germline V gene encodes CDR1 MNHEY and CDR2 SMNVEV (reference sequence). In DNA form, the CDR3 reads TGTGCCAGCAGTCCGACGGCCAACTCTGGGGCCAACGTCCTGACTTTC. Its translation is CASSPTANSGANVLTF.

This chain connects TRBV2 to TRBJ1-1, with D maybe TRBD1 (5 bases). The germline V gene has CDR1 SNHLY and CDR2 FYNNEI. The length of the CDR3 is 12 residues. Between the trimmed V and J ends, which lost 3 bases and 8 bases, there was a span of 10 bases. The CDR3 region is CASSDGGLEAFF. For the CDR3, the DNA is TGTGCCAGCAGTGATGGGGGGTTAGAAGCTTTCTTT.

The V call is TRBV5-1, the J call TRBJ1-1; 8 bases fit TRBD1. V shed 0 bases and J 8 bases; nucleotides not matched to a gene: 15. The CDR3 is made up of 17 amino acids. CDR1 SGHRS and CDR2 YFSETQ come from the germline V gene. CDR3 loop: CASSLDALTGDVSEAFF. The DNA of the CDR3 is TGCGCCAGCAGCTTGGACGCTTTGACAGGGGACGTTTCCGAAGCTTTCTTT.

As to this clone: Other nucleotide sequences from this sample produce the same CDR3. The chain is built from TRBV27 and TRBJ2-5; 11 bases are a match to TRBD2. Germline trimming cut 5 bases from V and 3 bases from J; bases unmatched to any gene: 5. This CDR3 has 15 amino acids. In germline, CDR1 is MNHEY, CDR2 SMNVEV (reference sequence). Written as DNA, the CDR3 is TGTGCCAGCAGTCCGGGGACTAGCGGTAAAGAGACCCAGTACTTC. It encodes CASSPGTSGKETQYF.

The chain uses TRBV6-5 and TRBJ2-1, with D possibly being TRBD1 (6 bases). Per germline, CDR1 MNHEY and CDR2 SVGAGI. With 6 bases removed from V and 3 bases from J, the gap between germline ends came to 9 bases. The CDR3 spans 13 residues. CDR3 DNA sequence: TGTGCCAGCAGCCCGGACAGCTACAATGAGCAGTTCTTC. Translation: CASSPDSYNEQFF.

The CDR3 sequence: CASNSDTQYF. DNA of the CDR3: TGTGCCAGCAATTCTGATACGCAGTATTTT. The chain links TRBV7-8 to TRBJ2-3, with D unresolved. Germline loops: CDR1 SGHVS, CDR2 FQNEAQ. The CDR3 covers 10 residues. V dropped 7 bases and J dropped 6 bases, with 5 bases sitting between them. Using reference TRBV7-8 and TRBJ2-3 for the parts outside the CDR3, the full variable domain is GAGVSQSPRYKVAKRGQDVALRCDPISGHVSLFWYQQALGQGPEFLTYFQNEAQLDKSGLPSDRFFAERPEGSVSTLKIQRTQQEDSAVYLCASNSDTQYFGPGTRLTVL.

The chain has TRBV19 and TRBJ2-1; 10 bases fit TRBD2. The CDR3 contains 13 residues. Trimming removed 7 bases from V and 8 bases from J; junction bases left unmatched: 5. Germline CDR1 is LNHDA and CDR2 is SQIVND (reference sequence). The CDR3 sequence: CASTLAGDYEQFF. In DNA form, the CDR3 reads TGTGCCAGTACGCTAGCGGGAGATTATGAGCAGTTCTTC.

The rearrangement links TRBV29-1 to TRBJ2-4; D might be TRBD1 (5 bases). Germline loops: CDR1 SQVTM, CDR2 ANQGSEA. Trimming left V 4 bases short and J 4 bases short, with 14 bases between. The CDR3 runs to 14 residues. The CDR3 protein is CSVGVGQGKNIQYF. The CDR3 nucleotides are TGCAGCGTTGGTGTTGGGCAGGGTAAAAACATTCAGTACTTC.

J is TRBJ2-7 and V is TRBV4-1, with D possibly called TRBD1 or TRBD2 (5 bases each). Trimming shortened V by 2 bases and J by 7 bases, and 15 bases separated the two germline ends. The germline CDR1 and CDR2 sequences are MGHRA and YSYEKL. The CDR3 is 14 amino acids. The CDR3 DNA reads TGCGCCAGCAGCCAATTAGGACGGGGCCGGGAGCAGTACTTC. Amino acid sequence: CASSQLGRGREQYF.

The chain carries TRBV5-1 and TRBJ2-1; 12 nucleotides agree with TRBD2. This CDR3 region has 17 residues. Germline CDR1 SGHRS, CDR2 YFSETQ. V shed 4 bases, J shed 3 bases, and the junction held 8 bases outside the gene matches. The CDR3 is CASSPRTSGTFYNEQFF. CDR3 in DNA: TGCGCCAGCAGCCCAAGGACTAGCGGGACCTTCTACAATGAGCAGTTCTTC.

V is TRBV10-2 and J is TRBJ1-5, with 8 positions matching TRBD1. V gave up 4 bases and J gave up 3 bases; unmatched junction bases: 8. Looked up from germline, CDR1 is WSHSY and CDR2 is SAAADI. CDR3 length: 16 amino acids. The CDR3 here is CASSATQGAVNQPQHF. In nucleotides, the CDR3 is TGCGCCAGCAGTGCGACGCAGGGGGCAGTCAATCAGCCCCAGCATTTT.

This chain joins TRBV6-1 and TRBJ2-7, with a weak D call TRBD1 (5 bases). The CDR3 contains 12 residues. The germline CDR1 and CDR2 sequences are MNHNS and SASEGT. Trimming took 8 bases from V and 3 from J, leaving 11 bases between them. CDR3 DNA sequence: TGTGCCAGCTGGGGCCAGGGCTACGAGCAGTACTTC. Translating gives CASWGQGYEQYF.

The chain couples TRBV28 to TRBJ2-7; maybe TRBD2 (6 bases). V was pared by 5 bases and J by 3 bases, with 14 bases between. This CDR3 comprises 14 residues. Germline CDR1 MDHEN, CDR2 SYDVKM. The CDR3 coding sequence is TGTGCCAGCAGTGCCGGGACGACTAGCTACGAGCAGTACTTC. This gives the protein CASSAGTTSYEQYF.